This T cell receptor (beta chain) was observed in a study of cytomegalovirus exposure and HLA in healthy donors. General study points: A later analysis showed that HLA-associated TCR beta chains had undergone more clonal expansion than equally common others. While the bulk of TCR sequences proved rare, some public TCRs turned up in many donors.

The PCR had 60 Vbeta and 13 Jbeta primers. Clones were sequenced by immunoSEQ multiplex PCR, and TCRdb holds only the in-frame ones, with some missing. Of about 160,000 clones in the sample, around 76% were seen once. Regarding this clone: What it binds is unknown.

The source material was PBMCs. The clonotype was recovered from a girl under 18 in good health and CMV-seropositive.

The chain's CDR3 is CASSGGGLEAFF. As DNA, the CDR3 is TGTGCCAGCAGCGGCGGGGGGCTAGAAGCTTTCTTT. The chain uses TRBV7-8 and TRBJ1-1, with a possible D match to TRBD1 (6 bases). Trimming took 5 bases from V and 8 from J, leaving 12 bases between them. The CDR3 contains 12 residues. The germline V gene encodes CDR1 SGHVS and CDR2 FQNEAQ.